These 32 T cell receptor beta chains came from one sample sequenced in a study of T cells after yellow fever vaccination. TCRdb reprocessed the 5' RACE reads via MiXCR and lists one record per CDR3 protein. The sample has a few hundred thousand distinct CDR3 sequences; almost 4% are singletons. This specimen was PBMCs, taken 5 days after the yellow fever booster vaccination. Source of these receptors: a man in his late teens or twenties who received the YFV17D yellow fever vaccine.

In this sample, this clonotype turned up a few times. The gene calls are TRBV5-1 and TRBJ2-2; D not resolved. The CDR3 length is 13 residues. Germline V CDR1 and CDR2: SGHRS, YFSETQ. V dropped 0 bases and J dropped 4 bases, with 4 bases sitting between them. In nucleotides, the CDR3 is TGCGCCAGCAGCTTGGATAGCACCGGGGAGCTGTTTTTT. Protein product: CASSLDSTGELFF. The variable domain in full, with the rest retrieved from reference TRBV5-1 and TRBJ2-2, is KAGVTQTPRYLIKTRGQQVTLSCSPISGHRSVSWYQQTPGQGLQFLFEYFSETQRNKGNFPGRFSGRQFSNSRSEMNVSTLELGDSALYLCASSLDSTGELFFGEGSRLTVL.

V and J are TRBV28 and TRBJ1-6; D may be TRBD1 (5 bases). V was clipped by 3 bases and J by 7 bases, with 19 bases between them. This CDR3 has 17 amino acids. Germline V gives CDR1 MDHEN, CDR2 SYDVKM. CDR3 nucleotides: TGTGCCAGCAGTTTGTCCAAGTGGGGGGTTAGCAATTCACCCCTCCACTTT. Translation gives CASSLSKWGVSNSPLHF.

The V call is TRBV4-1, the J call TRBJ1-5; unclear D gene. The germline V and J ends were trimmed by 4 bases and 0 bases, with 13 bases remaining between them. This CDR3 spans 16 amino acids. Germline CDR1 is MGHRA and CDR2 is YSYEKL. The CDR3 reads CASSPIGRFSNQPQHF. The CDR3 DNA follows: TGCGCCAGCAGCCCCATAGGCCGTTTTAGCAATCAGCCCCAGCATTTT.

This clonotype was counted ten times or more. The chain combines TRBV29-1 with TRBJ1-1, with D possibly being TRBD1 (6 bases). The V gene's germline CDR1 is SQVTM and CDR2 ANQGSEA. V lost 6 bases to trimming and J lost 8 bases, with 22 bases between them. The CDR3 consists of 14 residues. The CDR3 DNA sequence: TGCAGCGTCACCACTACAGGGTCAGGGACCGAAGCTTTCTTT. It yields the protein CSVTTTGSGTEAFF.

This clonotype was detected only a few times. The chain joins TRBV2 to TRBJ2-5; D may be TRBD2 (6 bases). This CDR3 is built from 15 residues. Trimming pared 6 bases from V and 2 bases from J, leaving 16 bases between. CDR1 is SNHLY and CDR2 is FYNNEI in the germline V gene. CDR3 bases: TGTGCCAGCAGAGCATCTACGAGCGGGCAAGAGACCCAGTACTTC. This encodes CASRASTSGQETQYF.

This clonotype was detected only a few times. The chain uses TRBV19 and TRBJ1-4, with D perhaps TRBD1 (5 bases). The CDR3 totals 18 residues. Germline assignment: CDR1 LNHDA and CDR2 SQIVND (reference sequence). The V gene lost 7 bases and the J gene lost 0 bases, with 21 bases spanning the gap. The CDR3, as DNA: TGTGCCAGTAAGATGACCAGGGCGGCAGACCCAACTAATGAAAAACTGTTTTTT. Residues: CASKMTRAADPTNEKLFF.

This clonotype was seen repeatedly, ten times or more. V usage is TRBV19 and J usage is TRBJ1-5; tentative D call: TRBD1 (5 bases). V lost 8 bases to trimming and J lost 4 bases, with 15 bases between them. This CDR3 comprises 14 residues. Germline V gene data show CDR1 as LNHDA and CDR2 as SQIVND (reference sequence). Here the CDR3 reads CASGQGGKNQPQHF. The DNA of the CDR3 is TGTGCCAGTGGGCAGGGAGGCAAGAATCAGCCCCAGCATTTT. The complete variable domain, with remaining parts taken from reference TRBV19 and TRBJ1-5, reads DGGITQSPKYLFRKEGQNVTLSCEQNLNHDAMYWYRQDPGQGLRLIYYSQIVNDFQKGDIAEGYSVSREKKESFPLTVTSAQKNPTAFYLCASGQGGKNQPQHFGDGTRLSIL.

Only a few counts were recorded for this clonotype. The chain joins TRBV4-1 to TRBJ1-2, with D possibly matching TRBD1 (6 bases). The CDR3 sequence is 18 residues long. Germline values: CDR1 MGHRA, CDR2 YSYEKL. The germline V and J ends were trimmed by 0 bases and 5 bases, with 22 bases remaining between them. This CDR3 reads CASSQDLGGNPLLYGYTF. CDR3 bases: TGCGCCAGCAGCCAAGACTTGGGGGGCAACCCGCTGTTATATGGCTACACCTTC.

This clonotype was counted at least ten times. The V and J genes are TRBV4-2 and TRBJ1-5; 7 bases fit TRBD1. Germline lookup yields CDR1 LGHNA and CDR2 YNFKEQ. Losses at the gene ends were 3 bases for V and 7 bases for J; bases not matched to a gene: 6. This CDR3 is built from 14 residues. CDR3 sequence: CASSHQGEGQPQHF. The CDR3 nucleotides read TGTGCCAGCAGCCACCAGGGGGAAGGCCAGCCCCAGCATTTT.

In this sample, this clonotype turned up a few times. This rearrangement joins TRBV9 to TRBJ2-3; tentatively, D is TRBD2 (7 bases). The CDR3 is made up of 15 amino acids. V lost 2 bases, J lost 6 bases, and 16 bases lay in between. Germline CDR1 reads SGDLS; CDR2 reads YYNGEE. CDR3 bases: TGTGCCAGCAGCGTGAGGGGGGGGGCTCGGGATACGCAGTATTTT. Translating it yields CASSVRGGARDTQYF.

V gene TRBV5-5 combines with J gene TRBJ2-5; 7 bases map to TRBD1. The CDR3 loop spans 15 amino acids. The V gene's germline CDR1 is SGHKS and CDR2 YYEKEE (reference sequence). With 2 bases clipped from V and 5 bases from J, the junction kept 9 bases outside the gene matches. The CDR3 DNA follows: TGTGCCAGCAGCTTCTACAGGGGAACCGGGGAGACCCAGTACTTC. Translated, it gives CASSFYRGTGETQYF.

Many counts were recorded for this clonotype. CDR3 loop: CASSLGKFGGSQETQYF. In nucleotides, the CDR3 is TGTGCCAGCAGCCTGGGTAAATTTGGAGGTAGTCAAGAGACCCAGTACTTC. The V gene is TRBV12-3 or TRBV12-4, the J gene TRBJ2-5; tentatively, D is TRBD2 (5 bases). The CDR3 covers 17 residues. V gave up 6 bases and J gave up 2 bases, with 22 bases separating them.

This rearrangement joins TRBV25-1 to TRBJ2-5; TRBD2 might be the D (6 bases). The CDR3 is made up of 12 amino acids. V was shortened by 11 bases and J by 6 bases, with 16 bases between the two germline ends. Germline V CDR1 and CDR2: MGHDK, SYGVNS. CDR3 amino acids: CAAGEGRQTQYF. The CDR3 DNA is TGTGCCGCAGGAGAGGGGAGGCAGACCCAGTACTTC. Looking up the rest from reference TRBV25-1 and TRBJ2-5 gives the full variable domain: EADIYQTPRYLVIGTGKKITLECSQTMGHDKMYWYQQDPGMELHLIHYSYGVNSTEKGDLSSESTVSRIRTEHFPLTLESARPSHTSQYLCAAGEGRQTQYFGPGTRLLVL.

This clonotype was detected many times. The CDR3 region has the DNA TGTGCCAGCAGCCGGGGCGGAATTGGCGACAATGAGCAGTTCTTC. As protein: CASSRGGIGDNEQFF. V and J are TRBV27 and TRBJ2-1; D possibly matches TRBD1 or TRBD2 (5 bases each). Germline loops: CDR1 MNHEY, CDR2 SMNVEV (reference sequence). Trimming removed 6 bases from V and 5 bases from J, with 17 bases in between. This CDR3 comprises 15 residues.

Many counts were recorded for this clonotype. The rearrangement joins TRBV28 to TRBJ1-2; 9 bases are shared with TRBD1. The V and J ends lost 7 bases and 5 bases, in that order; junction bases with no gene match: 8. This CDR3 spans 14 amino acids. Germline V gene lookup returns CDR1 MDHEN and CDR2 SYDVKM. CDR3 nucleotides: TGTGCCAGCATCATTACCGGGACAGGGTATGGCTACACCTTC. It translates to CASIITGTGYGYTF.

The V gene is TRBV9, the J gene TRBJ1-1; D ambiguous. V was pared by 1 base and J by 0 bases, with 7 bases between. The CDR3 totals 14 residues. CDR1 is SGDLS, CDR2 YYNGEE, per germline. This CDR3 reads CASSVSSLNTEAFF. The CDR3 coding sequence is TGTGCCAGCAGCGTAAGCTCGTTGAACACTGAAGCTTTCTTT.

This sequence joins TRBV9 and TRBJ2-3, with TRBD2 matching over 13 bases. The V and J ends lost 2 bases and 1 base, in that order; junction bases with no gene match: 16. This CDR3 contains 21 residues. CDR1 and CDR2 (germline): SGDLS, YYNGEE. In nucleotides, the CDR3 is TGTGCCAGCAGCGTTACCGGGACTAGCGGGGACCACCCTCGTGGCACAGATACGCAGTATTTT. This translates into CASSVTGTSGDHPRGTDTQYF.

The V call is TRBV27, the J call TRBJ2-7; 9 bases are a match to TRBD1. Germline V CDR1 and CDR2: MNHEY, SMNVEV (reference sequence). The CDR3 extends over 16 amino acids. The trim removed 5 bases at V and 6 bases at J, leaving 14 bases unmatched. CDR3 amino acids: CASSPYLGTGKSEQYF. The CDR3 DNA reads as TGTGCCAGCAGTCCGTACCTTGGGACAGGGAAGAGCGAGCAGTACTTC.

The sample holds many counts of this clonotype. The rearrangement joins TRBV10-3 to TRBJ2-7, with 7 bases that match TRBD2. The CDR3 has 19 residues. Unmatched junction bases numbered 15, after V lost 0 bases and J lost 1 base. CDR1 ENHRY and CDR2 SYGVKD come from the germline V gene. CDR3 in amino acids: CAISESYPGLAGESYEQYV. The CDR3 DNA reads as TGTGCCATCAGTGAGTCGTATCCAGGGCTGGCGGGGGAGTCCTACGAGCAGTACGTC.

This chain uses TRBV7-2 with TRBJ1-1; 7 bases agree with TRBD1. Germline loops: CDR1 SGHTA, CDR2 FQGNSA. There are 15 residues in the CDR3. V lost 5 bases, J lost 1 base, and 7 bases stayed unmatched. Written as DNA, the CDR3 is TGTGCCAGCAGCACCAGGGACAGTCGGAACACTGAAGCTTTCTTT. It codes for CASSTRDSRNTEAFF.

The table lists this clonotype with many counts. CDR3 in amino acids: CASSYGGQGEVDTQYF. CDR3 nucleotides: TGTGCCAGCAGTTACGGGGGACAGGGGGAGGTGGATACGCAGTATTTT. The V call is TRBV6-2 or TRBV6-3, the J call TRBJ2-3; TRBD1 aligns across 11 bases. Germline V gives CDR1 MNHEY, CDR2 SVGEGT. The CDR3 contains 16 residues. The ends lost 2 bases at V and 6 bases at J; junction bases unmatched: 7.

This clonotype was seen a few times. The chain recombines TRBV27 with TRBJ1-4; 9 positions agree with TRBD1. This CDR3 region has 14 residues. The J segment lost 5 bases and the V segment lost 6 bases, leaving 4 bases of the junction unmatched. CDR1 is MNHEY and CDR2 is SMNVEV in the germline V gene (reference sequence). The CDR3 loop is CASSSTGGNEKLFF. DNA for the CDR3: TGTGCCAGCAGCTCGACAGGGGGAAATGAAAAACTGTTTTTT.

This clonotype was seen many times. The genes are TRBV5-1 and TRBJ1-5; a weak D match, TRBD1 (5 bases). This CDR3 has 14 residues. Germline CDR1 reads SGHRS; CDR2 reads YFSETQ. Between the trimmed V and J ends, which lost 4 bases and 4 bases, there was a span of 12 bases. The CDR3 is CASSHRDVNQPQHF. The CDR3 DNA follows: TGCGCCAGCAGCCACCGGGACGTAAATCAGCCCCAGCATTTT.

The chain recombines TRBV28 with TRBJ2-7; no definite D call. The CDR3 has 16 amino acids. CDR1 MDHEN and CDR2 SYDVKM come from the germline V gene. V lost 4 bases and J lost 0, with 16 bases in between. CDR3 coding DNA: TGTGCCAGCAGTTCGCCGGGCGGATCTTCCTCCTACGAGCAGTACGTC. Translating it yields CASSSPGGSSSYEQYV.

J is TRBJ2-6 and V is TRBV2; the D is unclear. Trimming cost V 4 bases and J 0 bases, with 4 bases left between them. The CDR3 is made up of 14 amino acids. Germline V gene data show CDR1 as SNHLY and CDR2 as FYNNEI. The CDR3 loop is CASSGHSGANVLTF. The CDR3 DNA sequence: TGTGCCAGCAGTGGACACTCTGGGGCCAACGTCCTGACTTTC.

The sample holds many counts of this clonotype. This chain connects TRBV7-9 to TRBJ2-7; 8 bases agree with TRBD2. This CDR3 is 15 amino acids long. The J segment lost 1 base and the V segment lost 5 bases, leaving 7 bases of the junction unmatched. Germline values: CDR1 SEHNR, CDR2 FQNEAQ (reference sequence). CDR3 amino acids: CASSPPTSVSYEQYF. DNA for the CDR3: TGTGCCAGCAGCCCCCCGACTAGCGTATCCTACGAGCAGTACTTC.

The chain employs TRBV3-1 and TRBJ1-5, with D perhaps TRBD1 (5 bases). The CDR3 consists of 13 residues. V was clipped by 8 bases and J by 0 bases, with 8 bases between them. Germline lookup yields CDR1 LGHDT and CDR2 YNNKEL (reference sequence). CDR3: CASAGNSNQPQHF. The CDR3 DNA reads TGTGCCAGCGCAGGGAATAGCAATCAGCCCCAGCATTTT.

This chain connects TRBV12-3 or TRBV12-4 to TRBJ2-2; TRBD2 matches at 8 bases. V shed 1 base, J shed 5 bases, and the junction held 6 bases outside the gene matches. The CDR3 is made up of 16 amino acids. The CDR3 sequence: CASSLGIAGKTGELFF. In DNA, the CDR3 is TGTGCCAGCAGTTTAGGGATAGCGGGGAAAACCGGGGAGCTGTTTTTT.

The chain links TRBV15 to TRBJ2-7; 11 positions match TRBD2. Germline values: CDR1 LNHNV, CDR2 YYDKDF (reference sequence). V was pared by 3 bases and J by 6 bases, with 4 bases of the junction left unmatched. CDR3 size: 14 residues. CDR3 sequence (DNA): TGTGCCACCAGCAGGCCGGGACTAGCGGTCGAGCAGTACGTC. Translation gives CATSRPGLAVEQYV.

The CDR3 loop is CASSSIQGALSSYEQYF. The CDR3 DNA reads TGTGCCAGCTCATCAATACAGGGGGCTTTGAGCTCCTACGAGCAGTACTTC. This chain connects TRBV18 to TRBJ2-7, with 9 nucleotides matching TRBD1. The V segment lost 5 bases and the J segment 0 bases; nucleotides outside the gene matches: 11. CDR3 size: 17 residues. In germline, CDR1 is KGHSH, CDR2 LQKENI.

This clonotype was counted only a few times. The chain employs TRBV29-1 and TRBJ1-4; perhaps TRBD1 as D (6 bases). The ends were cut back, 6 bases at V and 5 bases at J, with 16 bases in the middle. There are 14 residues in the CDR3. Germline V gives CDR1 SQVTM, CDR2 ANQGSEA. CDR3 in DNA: TGCAGCGTGTGTTGGTGGAGGGGGAATGAAAAACTGTTTTTT. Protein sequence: CSVCWWRGNEKLFF.

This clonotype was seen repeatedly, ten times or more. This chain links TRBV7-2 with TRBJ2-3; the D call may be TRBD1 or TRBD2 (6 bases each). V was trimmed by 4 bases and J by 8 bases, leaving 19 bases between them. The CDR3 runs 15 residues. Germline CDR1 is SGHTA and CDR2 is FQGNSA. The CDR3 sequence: CASSYRTATAGTQYF. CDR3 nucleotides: TGTGCCAGCAGCTATCGGACAGCTACAGCGGGTACGCAGTATTTT.